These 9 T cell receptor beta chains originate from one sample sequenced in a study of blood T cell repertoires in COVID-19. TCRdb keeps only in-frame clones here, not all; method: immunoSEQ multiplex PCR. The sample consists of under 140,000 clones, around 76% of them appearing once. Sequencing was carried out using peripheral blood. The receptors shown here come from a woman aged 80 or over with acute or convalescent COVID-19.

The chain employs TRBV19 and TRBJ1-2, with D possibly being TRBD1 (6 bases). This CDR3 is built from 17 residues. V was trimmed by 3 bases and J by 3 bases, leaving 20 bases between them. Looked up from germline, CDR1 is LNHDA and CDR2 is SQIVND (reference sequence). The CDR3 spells CASSMIQGMSLDYGYTF. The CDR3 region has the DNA TGTGCCAGTAGTATGATCCAGGGGATGTCTCTTGACTATGGCTACACCTTC. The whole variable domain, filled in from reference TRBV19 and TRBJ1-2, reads DGGITQSPKYLFRKEGQNVTLSCEQNLNHDAMYWYRQDPGQGLRLIYYSQIVNDFQKGDIAEGYSVSREKKESFPLTVTSAQKNPTAFYLCASSMIQGMSLDYGYTFGSGTRLTVV.

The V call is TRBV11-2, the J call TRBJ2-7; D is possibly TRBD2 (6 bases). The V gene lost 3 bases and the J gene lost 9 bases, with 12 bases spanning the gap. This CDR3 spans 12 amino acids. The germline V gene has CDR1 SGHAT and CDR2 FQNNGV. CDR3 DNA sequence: TGTGCCAGCAGCTTGGGAGGAGCGTGGCAGTACTTC. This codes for CASSLGGAWQYF.

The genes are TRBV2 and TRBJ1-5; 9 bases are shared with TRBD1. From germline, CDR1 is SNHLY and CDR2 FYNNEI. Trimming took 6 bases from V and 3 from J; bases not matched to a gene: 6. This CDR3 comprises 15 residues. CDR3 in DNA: TGTGCCAGCAGAACCGGGACAGGGCCCAATCAGCCCCAGCATTTT. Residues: CASRTGTGPNQPQHF. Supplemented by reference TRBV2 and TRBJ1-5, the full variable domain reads EPEVTQTPSHQVTQMGQEVILRCVPISNHLYFYWYRQILGQKVEFLVSFYNNEISEKSEIFDDQFSVERPDGSNFTLKIRSTKLEDSAMYFCASRTGTGPNQPQHFGDGTRLSIL.

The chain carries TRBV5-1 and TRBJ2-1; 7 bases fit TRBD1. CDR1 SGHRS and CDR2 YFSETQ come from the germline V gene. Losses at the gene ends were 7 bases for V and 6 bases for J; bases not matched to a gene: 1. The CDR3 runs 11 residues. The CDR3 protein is CASRQGNEQFF. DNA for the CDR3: TGCGCCAGCCGACAGGGCAATGAGCAGTTCTTC.

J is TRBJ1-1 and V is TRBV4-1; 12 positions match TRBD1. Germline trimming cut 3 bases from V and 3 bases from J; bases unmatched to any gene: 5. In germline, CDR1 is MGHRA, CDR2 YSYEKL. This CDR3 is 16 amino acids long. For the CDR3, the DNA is TGCGCCAGCAGCCAGGGACAGGGGGCAGGGGACACTGAAGCTTTCTTT. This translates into CASSQGQGAGDTEAFF.

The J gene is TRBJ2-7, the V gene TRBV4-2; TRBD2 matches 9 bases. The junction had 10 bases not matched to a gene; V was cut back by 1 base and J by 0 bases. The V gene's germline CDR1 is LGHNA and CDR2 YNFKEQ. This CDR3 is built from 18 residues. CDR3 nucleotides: TGTGCCAGCAGCCAAGCGTTGTCTAGCGGGGTTAACTCCTACGAGCAGTACTTC. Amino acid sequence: CASSQALSSGVNSYEQYF.

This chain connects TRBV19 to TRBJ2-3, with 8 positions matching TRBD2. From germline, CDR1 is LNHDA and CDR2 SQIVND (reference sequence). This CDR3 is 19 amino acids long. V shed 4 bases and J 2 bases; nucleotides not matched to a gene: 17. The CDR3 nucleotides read TGTGCCAGTAGTACCCCTTTTGCGGGAGGACGCCTGAACACAGATACGCAGTATTTT. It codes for CASSTPFAGGRLNTDTQYF.

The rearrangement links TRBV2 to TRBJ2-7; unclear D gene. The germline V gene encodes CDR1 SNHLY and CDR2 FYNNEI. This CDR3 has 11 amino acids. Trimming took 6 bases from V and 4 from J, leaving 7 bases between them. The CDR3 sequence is CASRKTYEQYF. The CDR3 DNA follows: TGTGCCAGCAGGAAAACTTACGAGCAGTACTTC.

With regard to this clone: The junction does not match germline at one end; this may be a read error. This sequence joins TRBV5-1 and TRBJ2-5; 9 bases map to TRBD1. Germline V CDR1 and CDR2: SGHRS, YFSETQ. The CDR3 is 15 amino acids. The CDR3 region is CASTLGGTGKETQYF. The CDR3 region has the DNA TGCGCCAGCACCTTGGGGGGGACAGGGAAAGAGACCCAGTACTTC.